These 20 T cell receptor beta chains came from one sample sequenced in a study of T cell changes during pregnancy in multiple sclerosis. Assay used: immunoSEQ multiplex PCR; TCRdb lists only in-frame clones, some missing. Of about 100,000 clones in the sample, roughly 92% were seen once. Sequenced material: peripheral blood, taken in the third trimester of pregnancy. These receptors all stem from a female donor in good health, enrolled as a control in a pregnancy study.

This chain joins TRBV19 and TRBJ2-5; possibly TRBD1 for D (6 bases). CDR1 LNHDA and CDR2 SQIVND come from the germline V gene (reference sequence). CDR3 length equals 15 residues. V was trimmed by 5 bases and J by 0 bases, leaving 13 bases between them. The CDR3 reads CASSAWTANQETQYF. The CDR3 nucleotides read TGTGCCAGTAGTGCCTGGACAGCTAACCAAGAGACCCAGTACTTC.

The chain carries TRBV19 and TRBJ2-7; 8 bases match TRBD1. The V and J ends lost 5 bases and 2 bases, in that order; junction bases with no gene match: 8. Germline V gives CDR1 LNHDA, CDR2 SQIVND (reference sequence). The CDR3 contains 15 residues. The CDR3 protein is CASSQMIQGAYEQYF. Here the CDR3 DNA reads TGTGCCAGTAGTCAGATGATACAGGGGGCCTACGAGCAGTACTTC.

This clone was seen only once. The chain uses TRBV28 and TRBJ2-3; TRBD2 agrees at 9 bases. Losses at the gene ends were 5 bases for V and 4 bases for J; bases not matched to a gene: 4. CDR3 size: 14 residues. Germline-derived CDR1 and CDR2 are MDHEN and SYDVKM. This chain's CDR3 is CASSLAGRADTQYF. The CDR3 DNA reads TGTGCCAGCAGTCTAGCGGGGCGGGCAGATACGCAGTATTTT.

The chain carries TRBV7-9 and TRBJ1-4; D might be TRBD1 (6 bases). The CDR3 spans 17 residues. CDR1 and CDR2 (germline): SEHNR, FQNEAQ (reference sequence). V lost 2 bases to trimming and J lost 4 bases, with 17 bases between them. In nucleotides, the CDR3 is TGTGCCAGCAGCTTATCCGGGACATCTGTCCTTAATGAAAAACTGTTTTTT. It encodes CASSLSGTSVLNEKLFF.

This clone has just a few counts. The chain joins TRBV7-9 to TRBJ1-2; the D gene is possibly TRBD1 (6 bases). Germline assignment: CDR1 SEHNR and CDR2 FQNEAQ (reference sequence). This CDR3 has 12 residues. Trimming removed 1 base at V and 10 bases at J, with 10 bases between. The CDR3 reads CASSLEQGTYTF. The CDR3 nucleotides are TGTGCCAGCAGCTTAGAACAGGGAACCTACACCTTC.

The chain couples TRBV7-6 to TRBJ2-7, with TRBD2 as a possible D gene (6 bases). The CDR3 has 13 residues. With 5 bases removed from V and 5 bases from J, the gap between germline ends came to 13 bases. Germline CDR1 and CDR2: SGHVS and FNYEAQ. CDR3: CASSPTPGDEQYF. CDR3 DNA sequence: TGTGCCAGCAGCCCCACGCCGGGGGACGAGCAGTACTTC.

This chain links TRBV5-6 with TRBJ1-4, with D possibly matching TRBD1 (5 bases). V was clipped by 2 bases and J by 15 bases, with 14 bases between them. Per the germline V gene, CDR1 is SGHDT and CDR2 is YYEEEE. The CDR3 loop spans 12 amino acids. This chain's CDR3 is CASSFGTSVVFF. The CDR3 nucleotides are TGTGCCAGCAGCTTCGGGACTTCAGTGGTGTTTTTT.

CDR3 sequence: CAWTGGDRGPGNTIYF. Written as DNA, the CDR3 is TGTGCCTGGACTGGGGGGGACAGGGGACCGGGAAACACCATATATTTT. The chain combines TRBV30 with TRBJ1-3; 10 bases fit TRBD1. The CDR3 extends over 16 amino acids. V shed 4 bases, J shed 4 bases, and the junction held 10 bases outside the gene matches. The V gene's germline CDR1 is GTSNPN and CDR2 SVGIG (reference sequence). The full variable domain, its missing parts supplied by reference TRBV30 and TRBJ1-3, is SQTIHQWPATLVQPVGSPLSLECTVEGTSNPNLYWYRQAAGRGLQLLFYSVGIGQISSEVPQNLSASRPQDRQFILSSKKLLLSDSGFYLCAWTGGDRGPGNTIYFGEGSWLTVV.

The chain links TRBV30 to TRBJ2-7; 9 positions match TRBD2. CDR3 length: 13 amino acids. CDR1 is GTSNPN, CDR2 SVGIG, per germline (reference sequence). J gave up 5 bases and V 6 bases, and 8 bases lay outside the gene matches. CDR3 sequence reads: CACGVAGADEQYF. As DNA, the CDR3 is TGTGCCTGCGGGGTAGCGGGGGCTGACGAGCAGTACTTC.

CDR3 in amino acids: CTSSQDRSGGGQETQYF. The CDR3 nucleotides read TGCACCAGCAGCCAAGACCGTAGCGGGGGGGGGCAAGAGACCCAGTACTTC. V and J are TRBV1 and TRBJ2-5; the tabulated D call, TRBD2, remains unverified against the DNA. TRBV1 is a pseudogene. CDR3 length equals 17 residues.

The chain has TRBV6-6 and TRBJ2-7; TRBD2 matches at 10 bases. Germline V gene lookup returns CDR1 MNHNY and CDR2 SVGAGI (reference sequence). Trimming took 8 bases from V and 2 from J; bases not matched to a gene: 6. The CDR3 extends over 14 amino acids. CDR3 sequence (DNA): TGTGCCAGCTCTTTAGCGGGGGGACCCTACGAGCAGTACTTC. It is translated as CASSLAGGPYEQYF.

The chain has TRBV19 and TRBJ1-1; unclear D gene. Germline V gives CDR1 LNHDA, CDR2 SQIVND (reference sequence). The germline V and J ends were trimmed by 5 bases and 4 bases, with 20 bases remaining between them. The CDR3 loop spans 16 amino acids. This CDR3 is CASSPGSTRLVTEAFF. The CDR3 DNA is TGTGCCAGTAGTCCGGGTTCAACTCGGTTGGTCACTGAAGCTTTCTTT. The whole variable domain, filled in from reference TRBV19 and TRBJ1-1, reads DGGITQSPKYLFRKEGQNVTLSCEQNLNHDAMYWYRQDPGQGLRLIYYSQIVNDFQKGDIAEGYSVSREKKESFPLTVTSAQKNPTAFYLCASSPGSTRLVTEAFFGQGTRLTVV.

Here the CDR3 reads CASSLAGEGDTQYF. CDR3 nucleotide sequence: TGTGCCAGCAGCTTAGCCGGTGAGGGTGATACGCAGTATTTT. The V gene is TRBV11-3, the J gene TRBJ2-3; D might be TRBD2 (5 bases). This CDR3 contains 14 residues. Germline V CDR1 and CDR2: SGHNT, YENEEA. V lost 1 base to trimming and J lost 6 bases, with 11 bases between them.

The chain has TRBV7-9 and TRBJ1-1; D is unresolved. Germline V lookup: CDR1 SEHNR, CDR2 FQNEAQ (reference sequence). This CDR3 has 13 amino acids. Trimming removed 1 base from V and 0 bases from J, with 3 bases in between. The CDR3 DNA is TGTGCCAGCAGCTTAGATATGAACACTGAAGCTTTCTTT. It specifies CASSLDMNTEAFF.

The chain uses TRBV6-1 and TRBJ2-7, with unresolved D. Trimming took off 5 bases at V and 1 base at J, with 9 bases between the two ends. The CDR3 runs to 13 residues. Germline CDR1 MNHNS, CDR2 SASEGT. CDR3 bases: TGTGCCAGCAGTAGAAGGAGTTCCTACGAGCAGTACTTC. Its translation: CASSRRSSYEQYF.

The chain employs TRBV14 and TRBJ2-3; weak D call: TRBD2 (6 bases). V was trimmed by 0 bases and J by 2 bases, leaving 15 bases between them. Germline V CDR1 and CDR2: SGHDN, FVKESK. The CDR3 runs to 17 residues. The CDR3 reads CASSQDRGTVYTDTQYF. CDR3 sequence (DNA): TGTGCCAGCAGCCAAGATCGGGGGACTGTATACACAGATACGCAGTATTTT.

The chain links TRBV19 to TRBJ1-1; TRBD1 matches at 8 bases. This CDR3 contains 14 residues. Germline-derived CDR1 and CDR2 are LNHDA and SQIVND (reference sequence). With V trimmed by 5 bases and J by 5 bases, 7 bases remained unmatched. The CDR3: CASSGQGAGTEAFF. CDR3 DNA sequence: TGTGCCAGTAGTGGGCAGGGGGCAGGAACTGAAGCTTTCTTT.

This clone has more than one count but fewer than ten. CDR3: CASSPTDSSNQPQHF. For the CDR3, the DNA is TGTGCCAGCAGCCCGACGGACAGCTCCAATCAGCCCCAGCATTTT. The chain recombines TRBV7-8 with TRBJ1-5; D is perhaps TRBD1 (6 bases). From germline, CDR1 is SGHVS and CDR2 FQNEAQ. The CDR3 contains 15 residues. Trimming shortened V by 5 bases and J by 3 bases, and 14 bases separated the two germline ends.

This sequence joins TRBV5-1 and TRBJ2-5; perhaps TRBD1 as D (6 bases). The germline V gene has CDR1 SGHRS and CDR2 YFSETQ. The CDR3 runs to 13 residues. V was shortened by 0 bases and J by 4 bases, with 7 bases between the two germline ends. In DNA form, the CDR3 reads TGCGCCAGCAGCTTGGCACAGGGAGAGACCCAGTACTTC. Translated, it gives CASSLAQGETQYF. Combining the CDR3 with reference TRBV5-1 and TRBJ2-5 gives the whole variable domain KAGVTQTPRYLIKTRGQQVTLSCSPISGHRSVSWYQQTPGQGLQFLFEYFSETQRNKGNFPGRFSGRQFSNSRSEMNVSTLELGDSALYLCASSLAQGETQYFGPGTRLLVL.

The rearrangement joins TRBV27 to TRBJ2-7, with 8 bases identical to TRBD1. There are 12 residues in the CDR3. The J segment lost 6 bases and the V segment lost 6 bases, leaving 4 bases of the junction unmatched. Germline loops: CDR1 MNHEY, CDR2 SMNVEV (reference sequence). In DNA, the CDR3 is TGTGCCAGCAGCGAGACAGGGGTCGAGCAGTACTTC. It specifies CASSETGVEQYF.